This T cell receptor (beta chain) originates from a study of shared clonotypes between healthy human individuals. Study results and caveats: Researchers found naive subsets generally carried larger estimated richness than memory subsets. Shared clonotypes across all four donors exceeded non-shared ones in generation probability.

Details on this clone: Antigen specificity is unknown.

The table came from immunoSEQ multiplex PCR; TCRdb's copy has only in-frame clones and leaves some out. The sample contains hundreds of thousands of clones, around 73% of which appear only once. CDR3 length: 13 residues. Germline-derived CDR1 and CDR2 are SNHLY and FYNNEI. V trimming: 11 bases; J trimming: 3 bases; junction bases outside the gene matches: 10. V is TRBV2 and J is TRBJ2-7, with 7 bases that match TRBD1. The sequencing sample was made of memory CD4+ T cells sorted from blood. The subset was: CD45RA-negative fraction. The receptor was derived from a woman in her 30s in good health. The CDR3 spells CASLQGLGYEQYF. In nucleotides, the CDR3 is TGTGCCTCCCTACAGGGGTTAGGCTACGAGCAGTACTTC.